The next 12 T cell receptor beta chains were all read from a single sample in a study of blood T cell repertoires in COVID-19. Some clones are missing from TCRdb's copy, which holds only in-frame ones; the method was immunoSEQ multiplex PCR. This repertoire shows 120,000 to 150,000 clones, 70% to 90% found once; its top ten account for approximately 13%. The sequenced sample consisted of peripheral blood. Receptors were obtained from a man in his sixties with active or convalescent COVID-19.

This clone occurred once. The CDR3 loop is CATYKAGGPRDTQYF. CDR3 nucleotide sequence: TGTGCCACATACAAGGCGGGAGGGCCGCGGGATACGCAGTATTTT. The gene calls are TRBV15 and TRBJ2-3; 9 bases line up with TRBD2. This CDR3 contains 15 residues. Unmatched junction bases numbered 13, after V lost 9 bases and J lost 6 bases. Looked up from germline, CDR1 is LNHNV and CDR2 is YYDKDF (reference sequence).

The V gene is TRBV7-9, the J gene TRBJ1-1; TRBD1 might be the D (5 bases). The germline gives CDR1 SEHNR, CDR2 FQNEAQ (reference sequence). The CDR3 totals 17 residues. The V and J ends lost 1 base and 1 base respectively, with 16 bases between them. The CDR3 DNA reads TGTGCCAGCAGCTTAGTCTTCCAGGGAAGGGGGAACACTGAAGCTTTCTTT. This gives the protein CASSLVFQGRGNTEAFF.

The rearrangement links TRBV7-8 to TRBJ1-1; possible D gene TRBD1, 5 bases. The length of the CDR3 is 13 residues. V was cut by 3 bases and J by 11 bases, with 16 bases left in between. CDR1 SGHVS and CDR2 FQNEAQ come from the germline V gene. CDR3 DNA sequence: TGTGCCAGCAGCTTGGGAACAGGCTCCTATGCTTTCTTT. Its protein product is CASSLGTGSYAFF.

This chain uses TRBV25-1 with TRBJ1-3; D ambiguous. In germline, CDR1 is MGHDK, CDR2 SYGVNS. V shed 9 bases and J shed 0 bases, with 6 bases lying between them. The CDR3 totals 12 residues. The CDR3 region is CASQNSGNTIYF. DNA for the CDR3: TGTGCCAGTCAGAACTCTGGAAACACCATATATTTT.

The chain uses TRBV27 and TRBJ2-1; TRBD2 aligns across 7 bases. J lost 4 bases, V lost 5 bases, and 20 bases had no gene match. There are 19 residues in the CDR3. Looked up from germline, CDR1 is MNHEY and CDR2 is SMNVEV (reference sequence). This CDR3 is CASSPSGRVTGMLYNEQFF. In nucleotides, the CDR3 is TGTGCCAGCAGTCCTTCAGGGAGGGTAACGGGAATGTTATACAATGAGCAGTTCTTC.

Here the CDR3 reads CASSSTRPVSPLHF. The CDR3 DNA follows: TGTGCCAGCAGCTCGACTCGACCGGTTTCACCCCTCCACTTT. V usage is TRBV7-2 and J usage is TRBJ1-6; D is unresolved. V lost 4 bases, J lost 9 bases, and 13 bases lay in between. The CDR3 runs to 14 residues. The germline gives CDR1 SGHTA, CDR2 FQGNSA.

The sample holds a few counts of this clone. V usage is TRBV30 and J usage is TRBJ2-2; 8 bases are a match to TRBD2. The CDR3 extends over 16 amino acids. Trimming removed 0 bases from V and 0 bases from J; junction bases left unmatched: 3. Germline V gives CDR1 GTSNPN, CDR2 SVGIG (reference sequence). CDR3 sequence (DNA): TGTGCCTGGAGTGTAGGGGGACTAGCGAACACCGGGGAGCTGTTTTTT. Protein: CAWSVGGLANTGELFF. The whole variable domain, remainder taken from reference TRBV30 and TRBJ2-2, is SQTIHQWPATLVQPVGSPLSLECTVEGTSNPNLYWYRQAAGRGLQLLFYSVGIGQISSEVPQNLSASRPQDRQFILSSKKLLLSDSGFYLCAWSVGGLANTGELFFGEGSRLTVL.

The V and J genes are TRBV29-1 and TRBJ2-1; no clear D. The germline V and J ends were trimmed by 3 bases and 3 bases, with 3 bases remaining between them. Germline CDR1 reads SQVTM; CDR2 reads ANQGSEA. This CDR3 spans 11 amino acids. The CDR3 sequence is CSVDVYNEQFF. CDR3 in DNA: TGCAGCGTTGACGTCTACAATGAGCAGTTCTTC.

V usage is TRBV7-8 and J usage is TRBJ2-1, with 11 nucleotides matching TRBD1. J lost 6 bases, V lost 1 base, and 5 bases had no gene match. Germline V gene sequence: CDR1 SGHVS, CDR2 FQNEAQ. The CDR3 consists of 16 residues. CDR3 nucleotides: TGTGCCAGCAGCTTAGGCTCCGGGACAGGGGGCAATGAGCAGTTCTTC. The encoded protein is CASSLGSGTGGNEQFF.

The chain recombines TRBV7-8 with TRBJ1-1, with D unresolved. The CDR3 loop spans 13 amino acids. Germline V gives CDR1 SGHVS, CDR2 FQNEAQ. The V end lost 0 bases, the J end lost 10 bases, and 12 bases lay between the germline ends. CDR3 DNA sequence: TGTGCCAGCAGCTTAGCGGCGGCGGTGGGAGCTTTCTTT. Protein: CASSLAAAVGAFF.

This chain connects TRBV6-5 to TRBJ2-5, with 7 bases aligning to TRBD2. V lost 7 bases, J lost 2 bases, and 7 bases stayed unmatched. Germline V lookup: CDR1 MNHEY, CDR2 SVGAGI. There are 14 residues in the CDR3. The CDR3 DNA reads as TGTGCCAGCACCCGAGCGGGATTTCAAGAGACCCAGTACTTC. Translating it yields CASTRAGFQETQYF.

This chain joins TRBV27 and TRBJ2-7; D unclear. The CDR3 is 13 residues long. Trimming cost V 5 bases and J 6 bases, with 14 bases left between them. Germline CDR1 MNHEY, CDR2 SMNVEV (reference sequence). The CDR3 sequence: CASSPFTFGEQYF. The DNA for the CDR3 is TGTGCCAGCAGTCCCTTTACTTTTGGCGAGCAGTACTTC.